A single sample is the source of the 19 T cell receptor beta chains below, sequenced in a study of blood T cell repertoires in COVID-19. The method was immunoSEQ multiplex PCR; TCRdb's version includes in-frame clones alone and lacks a portion of them. The sample carries about 200,000 clones, about 85% recorded once. The specimen was PBMCs or T cells enriched from blood (not recorded which). Source of these receptors: a man in his forties or fifties who had recovered from COVID-19.

The rearrangement links TRBV30 to TRBJ2-7; weak D call: TRBD2 (6 bases). V was pared by 3 bases and J by 2 bases, with 23 bases between. This CDR3 contains 17 residues. CDR1 GTSNPN and CDR2 SVGIG come from the germline V gene (reference sequence). The CDR3 DNA reads TGTGCCTGGAGCGGGAGAGGAACAGGCTACGTCCCCTACGAGCAGTACTTC. It encodes CAWSGRGTGYVPYEQYF.

This chain connects TRBV25-1 to TRBJ2-7; D not resolved. V lost 1 base to trimming and J lost 3 bases, with 7 bases between them. This CDR3 spans 13 amino acids. Per germline, CDR1 MGHDK and CDR2 SYGVNS. CDR3 in amino acids: CASSESGGYEQYF. The DNA for the CDR3 is TGTGCCAGCAGTGAATCAGGTGGCTACGAGCAGTACTTC.

This sequence joins TRBV4-1 and TRBJ2-3; D not certain. Germline CDR1 is MGHRA and CDR2 is YSYEKL. The CDR3 extends over 12 amino acids. V lost 3 bases and J lost 5, with 6 bases in between. The CDR3 sequence is CASSQARDTQYF. CDR3 nucleotide sequence: TGCGCCAGCAGCCAGGCCAGAGATACGCAGTATTTT.

The chain recombines TRBV29-1 with TRBJ2-3, with TRBD2 as a possible D gene (6 bases). V was clipped by 2 bases and J by 6 bases, with 15 bases between them. The CDR3 extends over 14 amino acids. The germline V gene encodes CDR1 SQVTM and CDR2 ANQGSEA. The CDR3: CSVEIDSGGDTQYF. In DNA, the CDR3 is TGCAGCGTTGAAATTGACAGCGGAGGGGATACGCAGTATTTT.

The chain employs TRBV5-1 and TRBJ2-7; no clear D. This CDR3 has 13 amino acids. Germline loops: CDR1 SGHRS, CDR2 YFSETQ. Trimming pared 4 bases from V and 4 bases from J, leaving 12 bases between. Here the CDR3 reads CASSPNSPYEQYF. CDR3 bases: TGCGCCAGCAGCCCAAACAGCCCATACGAGCAGTACTTC.

This clone was seen more than once but under ten times. V gene TRBV15 combines with J gene TRBJ2-3; TRBD2 agrees at 12 bases. The ends lost 2 bases at V and 3 bases at J; junction bases unmatched: 3. Germline V gene data show CDR1 as LNHNV and CDR2 as YYDKDF (reference sequence). The CDR3 covers 16 residues. The chain's CDR3 is CATSRSSGRGTDTQYF. CDR3 DNA sequence: TGTGCCACCAGCAGATCTAGCGGGAGGGGAACAGATACGCAGTATTTT.

The chain is built from TRBV12-3 or TRBV12-4 and TRBJ2-7; D unclear. The length of the CDR3 is 13 residues. The germline V and J ends were trimmed by 3 bases and 0 bases, with 6 bases remaining between them. CDR3 residues: CASSLQASYEQYF. The CDR3 region has the DNA TGTGCCAGCAGTTTGCAAGCCTCCTACGAGCAGTACTTC.

This chain uses TRBV4-2 with TRBJ1-4; D uncertain. V was shortened by 0 bases and J by 3 bases, with 8 bases between the two germline ends. Germline-derived CDR1 and CDR2 are LGHNA and YNFKEQ. The CDR3 consists of 15 residues. CDR3 loop: CASSQETVANEKLFF. CDR3 bases: TGTGCCAGCAGCCAAGAAACCGTAGCTAATGAAAAACTGTTTTTT.

The rearrangement uses TRBV7-2 and TRBJ1-5, with a tentative D call TRBD1 (6 bases). There are 16 residues in the CDR3. V lost 5 bases and J lost 1, with 15 bases in between. CDR1 and CDR2 from the germline V gene are SGHTA and FQGNSA. DNA of the CDR3: TGTGCCAGCAGCGCGCAGGTAGGACAGAGCAATCAGCCCCAGCATTTT. Translation gives CASSAQVGQSNQPQHF. Full variable domain (outside the CDR3, taken from reference TRBV7-2 and TRBJ1-5): GAGVSQSPSNKVTEKGKDVELRCDPISGHTALYWYRQSLGQGLEFLIYFQGNSAPDKSGLPSDRFSAERTGGSVSTLTIQRTQQEDSAVYLCASSAQVGQSNQPQHFGDGTRLSIL.

This chain links TRBV5-1 with TRBJ1-4; no clear D gene. This CDR3 region has 15 residues. V lost 0 bases, J lost 4 bases, and 10 bases lay in between. Germline V CDR1 and CDR2: SGHRS, YFSETQ. The CDR3 loop is CASSLAATLNEKLFF. The DNA of the CDR3 is TGCGCCAGCAGCTTGGCGGCGACACTTAATGAAAAACTGTTTTTT.

The chain has TRBV18 and TRBJ1-1, with 7 bases matching TRBD1. J lost 1 base, V lost 0 bases, and 2 bases had no gene match. The CDR3 loop spans 15 amino acids. Germline V gene data show CDR1 as KGHSH and CDR2 as LQKENI. CDR3 coding DNA: TGTGCCAGCTCACCACCGGGACAGAGGAACACTGAAGCTTTCTTT. Translating it yields CASSPPGQRNTEAFF.

The J gene is TRBJ1-4, the V gene TRBV28, with 11 positions matching TRBD1. There are 19 residues in the CDR3. Unmatched junction bases numbered 16, after V lost 3 bases and J lost 7 bases. Germline V gene sequence: CDR1 MDHEN, CDR2 SYDVKM. The CDR3 DNA is TGTGCCAGCAGTTTTTTTATTGGACAGGGGGCTCCTGAAAGTGAAAAACTGTTTTTT. Amino acids: CASSFFIGQGAPESEKLFF. The entire variable domain, with the rest obtained from reference TRBV28 and TRBJ1-4, is as follows: DVKVTQSSRYLVKRTGEKVFLECVQDMDHENMFWYRQDPGLGLRLIYFSYDVKMKEKGDIPEGYSVSREKKERFSLILESASTNQTSMYLCASSFFIGQGAPESEKLFFGSGTQLSVL.

The chain has TRBV5-4 and TRBJ1-1; 7 nucleotides match TRBD1. Germline assignment: CDR1 SGHNT and CDR2 YYREEE (reference sequence). V shed 3 bases and J 2 bases; nucleotides not matched to a gene: 13. There are 17 residues in the CDR3. The CDR3 DNA is TGTGCCAGCAGCTCTGGAGGGGGCGGTGTGGTTAACACTGAAGCTTTCTTT. Translating gives CASSSGGGGVVNTEAFF.

On this clone: Other DNA sequences in the sample encode the same CDR3. The J gene is TRBJ1-1, the V gene TRBV7-3, with D maybe TRBD1 (6 bases). V was cut by 0 bases and J by 4 bases, with 6 bases left in between. Germline-derived CDR1 and CDR2 are SGHTA and FQGTGA. The CDR3 length is 13 residues. The CDR3 DNA reads as TGTGCCAGCAGCTTAACCAGGGGCACTGAAGCTTTCTTT. Translating it yields CASSLTRGTEAFF. The entire variable domain, with the rest obtained from reference TRBV7-3 and TRBJ1-1, is as follows: GAGVSQTPSNKVTEKGKYVELRCDPISGHTALYWYRQSLGQGPEFLIYFQGTGAADDSGLPNDRFFAVRPEGSVSTLKIQRTERGDSAVYLCASSLTRGTEAFFGQGTRLTVV.

V is TRBV30 and J is TRBJ2-7; D might be TRBD1 (6 bases). Germline values: CDR1 GTSNPN, CDR2 SVGIG (reference sequence). The CDR3 contains 16 residues. The V end lost 4 bases, the J end lost 0 bases, and 19 bases lay between the germline ends. CDR3 in amino acids: CAWTPLGAGLSYEQYF. CDR3 coding DNA: TGTGCCTGGACCCCCCTGGGGGCGGGCCTCTCCTACGAGCAGTACTTC.

The V call is TRBV27, the J call TRBJ1-4; D gene unclear. The germline V and J ends were trimmed by 6 bases and 8 bases, with 16 bases remaining between them. From germline, CDR1 is MNHEY and CDR2 SMNVEV (reference sequence). The CDR3 contains 14 residues. CDR3 nucleotide sequence: TGTGCCAGCAGGACTAGGAGGGAGGGCGAAAAACTGTTTTTT. Amino acid sequence: CASRTRREGEKLFF.

V usage is TRBV27 and J usage is TRBJ1-6, with D hard to call. This CDR3 region has 12 residues. CDR1 and CDR2 (germline): MNHEY, SMNVEV (reference sequence). V was shortened by 8 bases and J by 8 bases, with 10 bases between the two germline ends. This CDR3 reads CASGGFYSPLHF. The CDR3 DNA follows: TGTGCCAGCGGCGGGTTTTATTCACCCCTCCACTTT.

This clone has only one observation. Distinct nucleotide sequences in the sample also encode this CDR3. This chain links TRBV5-5 with TRBJ2-7; 8 positions agree with TRBD1. V shed 0 bases and J 4 bases; nucleotides not matched to a gene: 3. CDR3 size: 14 residues. Germline lookup yields CDR1 SGHKS and CDR2 YYEKEE (reference sequence). The CDR3 nucleotides read TGTGCCAGCAGCTTGGGACAGGGGTCTTACGAGCAGTACTTC. Protein sequence: CASSLGQGSYEQYF.

V is TRBV6-1 and J is TRBJ2-7; no definite D call. The CDR3 consists of 13 residues. V lost 5 bases and J 0 bases, leaving 8 bases between the germline ends. From germline, CDR1 is MNHNS and CDR2 SASEGT. DNA of the CDR3: TGTGCCAGCAGTTCCGACACCTCCTACGAGCAGTACTTC. Protein sequence: CASSSDTSYEQYF.